One sample yielded the 28 T cell receptor beta chains listed below, sequenced in a study of blood T cell repertoires in COVID-19. Repertoires were generated with immunoSEQ multiplex PCR, while TCRdb's copy carries only in-frame clones and drops some. Of 100,000 to 150,000 clones listed, about 79% are singletons. The specimen was peripheral blood. The receptors were gathered from a woman aged 45-65 years with acute or convalescent COVID-19.

This clone occurred a few times. The V gene is TRBV24-1, the J gene TRBJ1-5, with TRBD1 matching 9 bases. V lost 7 bases and J lost 6; bases outside the gene matches: 12. Looked up from germline, CDR1 is KGHDR and CDR2 is SFDVKD. The CDR3 totals 16 residues. The CDR3 loop reads CATSSTRQGVAQPQHF. The CDR3 coding sequence is TGTGCCACCAGCTCAACCCGACAGGGGGTGGCTCAGCCCCAGCATTTT.

CDR3 in DNA: TGTGCCAGCAGCCCCACCGGGGGACTAGCGTTCGGGGAGCTGTTTTTT. It codes for CASSPTGGLAFGELFF. The chain has TRBV27 and TRBJ2-2, with 10 bases that match TRBD2. The CDR3 spans 16 residues. Trimming cost V 6 bases and J 7 bases; bases outside gene matches: 11. Germline values: CDR1 MNHEY, CDR2 SMNVEV (reference sequence).

This chain uses TRBV11-2 with TRBJ2-4; 8 bases line up with TRBD1. Germline CDR1 reads SGHAT; CDR2 reads FQNNGV. The CDR3 length is 13 residues. V was pared by 3 bases and J by 9 bases, with 4 bases of the junction left unmatched. The CDR3 DNA is TGTGCCAGCAGCTTCGACAGGGGAGGCATTCAGTACTTC. This sequence encodes CASSFDRGGIQYF.

This clone was seen only a few times. J is TRBJ1-1 and V is TRBV15; D is undetermined. Germline V CDR1 and CDR2: LNHNV, YYDKDF (reference sequence). The CDR3 sequence is 14 residues long. V was cut by 3 bases and J by 4 bases, with 12 bases left in between. Written as DNA, the CDR3 is TGTGCCACCAGCAGTCGTCCCACCGGCACTGAAGCTTTCTTT. It is translated as CATSSRPTGTEAFF.

The J gene is TRBJ2-1, the V gene TRBV24-1; maybe TRBD2 (6 bases). Trimming took 5 bases from V and 3 from J, leaving 25 bases between them. The CDR3 runs to 19 residues. Germline values: CDR1 KGHDR, CDR2 SFDVKD. CDR3 DNA sequence: TGTGCCACCAGTGCCCACGGGGGAACTAGCTTCGCTGGCTACAATGAGCAGTTCTTC. This translates into CATSAHGGTSFAGYNEQFF.

The genes are TRBV6-1 and TRBJ1-1; D may be TRBD1 (5 bases). Per germline, CDR1 MNHNS and CDR2 SASEGT. V was pared by 1 base and J by 11 bases, with 11 bases between. This CDR3 contains 12 residues. The CDR3 reads CASSEGPGRAFF. CDR3 in DNA: TGTGCCAGCAGTGAAGGTCCAGGGCGGGCTTTCTTT.

The chain carries TRBV7-9 and TRBJ2-7, with TRBD2 identical over 7 bases. In germline, CDR1 is SEHNR, CDR2 FQNEAQ (reference sequence). Germline trimming cut 4 bases from V and 6 bases from J; bases unmatched to any gene: 9. This CDR3 spans 14 amino acids. CDR3 sequence reads: CASSWEGTQGEQYF. Written as DNA, the CDR3 is TGTGCCAGCAGCTGGGAGGGGACTCAGGGCGAGCAGTACTTC. Drawing the rest from reference TRBV7-9 and TRBJ2-7, the complete variable domain is DTGVSQNPRHKITKRGQNVTFRCDPISEHNRLYWYRQTLGQGPEFLTYFQNEAQLEKSRLLSDRFSAERPKGSFSTLEIQRTEQGDSAMYLCASSWEGTQGEQYFGPGTRLTVT.

This sequence joins TRBV3-1 (or the pseudogene TRBV3-2) and TRBJ1-2; 9 bases are shared with TRBD1. Unmatched junction bases numbered 4, after V lost 0 bases and J lost 5 bases. The germline CDR1 and CDR2 sequences are LGHDT and YNNKEL (reference sequence). CDR3 length: 15 amino acids. CDR3 protein: CASSQDPGTGYGYTF. The DNA of the CDR3 is TGTGCCAGCAGCCAAGATCCTGGGACAGGGTATGGCTACACCTTC.

This chain connects TRBV4-2 to TRBJ2-6; 13 bases line up with TRBD2. The CDR3 consists of 19 residues. V lost 0 bases, J lost 3 bases, and 5 bases stayed unmatched. From germline, CDR1 is LGHNA and CDR2 YNFKEQ. CDR3 loop: CASSQDPTSGGLGANVLTF. The CDR3 DNA sequence: TGTGCCAGCAGCCAAGACCCGACTAGCGGGGGGCTTGGGGCCAACGTCCTGACTTTC.

This clone was counted ten times or more. The J gene is TRBJ1-4, the V gene TRBV5-5; 10 bases match TRBD1. CDR1 and CDR2 from the germline V gene are SGHKS and YYEKEE (reference sequence). The CDR3 has 19 amino acids. V was clipped by 4 bases and J by 4 bases; unmatched bases: 16. CDR3 loop: CASSPNLGGTGVDNEKLFF. The CDR3 DNA is TGTGCCAGCAGCCCTAACCTTGGAGGGACAGGGGTCGATAATGAAAAACTGTTTTTT.

V gene TRBV6-1 combines with J gene TRBJ2-1; 8 bases align to TRBD2. Trimming removed 0 bases from V and 8 bases from J; junction bases left unmatched: 6. CDR1 and CDR2 from the germline V gene are MNHNS and SASEGT. The CDR3 runs 15 residues. This CDR3 is CASSEASGAPHEQFF. CDR3 coding DNA: TGTGCCAGCAGTGAAGCTAGCGGGGCCCCTCATGAGCAGTTCTTC.

The CDR3 is CASNQRGTVNEQFF. DNA for the CDR3: TGTGCCAGTAATCAGCGGGGGACGGTCAATGAGCAGTTCTTC. The rearrangement links TRBV19 to TRBJ2-1; the match to TRBD2 covers 8 bases. The V and J ends lost 7 bases and 6 bases, in that order; junction bases with no gene match: 8. CDR1 is LNHDA, CDR2 SQIVND, per germline (reference sequence). The CDR3 runs to 14 residues.

The V and J genes are TRBV6-2 or TRBV6-3 and TRBJ2-7; 7 nucleotides align to TRBD1. This CDR3 has 13 amino acids. Trimming removed 6 bases from V and 2 bases from J; junction bases left unmatched: 4. CDR1 and CDR2 (germline): MNHEY, SVGEGT. The CDR3 DNA follows: TGTGCCAGCAGCTTCGGACAGGCCTACGAGCAGTACTTC. Translating gives CASSFGQAYEQYF.

This clone appeared a few times. The chain has TRBV19 and TRBJ2-3; 8 bases are shared with TRBD2. Germline V gene data show CDR1 as LNHDA and CDR2 as SQIVND (reference sequence). The CDR3 length is 13 residues. The V segment lost 5 bases and the J segment 6 bases; nucleotides outside the gene matches: 4. The CDR3 bases are TGTGCCAGTAGTCTCCGGGGGGGGGATACGCAGTATTTT. Amino acid sequence: CASSLRGGDTQYF.

On this clone: This sample also contains other DNA sequences that code for the same CDR3. The chain has TRBV6-1 and TRBJ1-1; 7 bases match TRBD1. This CDR3 comprises 16 residues. Germline CDR1 MNHNS, CDR2 SASEGT. V dropped 0 bases and J dropped 1; count of bases not matched to a gene: 5. For the CDR3, the DNA is TGTGCCAGCAGTGAAGCCCCCAGGGACAGGAACACTGAAGCTTTCTTT. This encodes CASSEAPRDRNTEAFF.

The chain recombines TRBV30 with TRBJ1-5; TRBD1 is a possible D gene (6 bases). Trimming cost V 2 bases and J 7 bases, with 12 bases left between them. The V gene's germline CDR1 is GTSNPN and CDR2 SVGIG (reference sequence). CDR3 length: 13 residues. The CDR3 nucleotides are TGTGCCTGGAGTCTTGGGGGCAGACAGCCCCAGCATTTT. Its translation: CAWSLGGRQPQHF.

The chain links TRBV30 to TRBJ1-1; TRBD1 matches at 9 bases. CDR1 GTSNPN and CDR2 SVGIG come from the germline V gene (reference sequence). The V gene end was trimmed by 2 bases and the J gene end by 11 bases; junction bases not matched to a gene: 9. This CDR3 contains 13 residues. The CDR3 nucleotides are TGTGCCTGGAGTCGGTCGGGACAGGGACTCGCTTTCTTT. Its translation: CAWSRSGQGLAFF.

The chain joins TRBV7-9 to TRBJ1-6; 9 nucleotides match TRBD1. Germline V lookup: CDR1 SEHNR, CDR2 FQNEAQ (reference sequence). The CDR3 loop spans 15 amino acids. After removal of 2 bases from V and 7 bases from J, the junction contained 3 bases not matched to a gene. The CDR3 DNA reads TGTGCCAGCAGCTTATACAGGGGGCTAAATTCACCCCTCCACTTT. Its protein product is CASSLYRGLNSPLHF.

The chain has TRBV28 and TRBJ1-4; no reliable D call. The CDR3 sequence is 18 residues long. Trimming stripped 7 bases from V and 0 bases from J, with 21 bases between. CDR1 and CDR2 (germline): MDHEN, SYDVKM. The CDR3: CASISPMGGQATNEKLFF. For the CDR3, the DNA is TGTGCCAGCATTTCGCCCATGGGTGGGCAAGCAACTAATGAAAAACTGTTTTTT.

The chain employs TRBV2 and TRBJ1-5; D is possibly TRBD1 (5 bases). CDR1 is SNHLY and CDR2 is FYNNEI in the germline V gene. V was pared by 6 bases and J by 1 base, with 13 bases between. The CDR3 spans 15 residues. The CDR3 sequence: CASRQTELSNQPQHF. In DNA, the CDR3 is TGTGCCAGCAGACAGACAGAATTGAGCAATCAGCCCCAGCATTTT.

The chain links TRBV4-2 to TRBJ2-3, with 8 bases aligning to TRBD1. The CDR3 loop spans 15 amino acids. In germline, CDR1 is LGHNA, CDR2 YNFKEQ. J gave up 2 bases and V 2 bases, and 3 bases lay outside the gene matches. This chain's CDR3 is CASSQTGGYTDTQYF. The CDR3 bases are TGTGCCAGCAGCCAAACAGGGGGTTACACAGATACGCAGTATTTT.

The chain uses TRBV15 and TRBJ2-7, with 10 bases lining up with TRBD1. The CDR3 is made up of 15 amino acids. V trimming: 3 bases; J trimming: 4 bases; junction bases outside the gene matches: 6. From germline, CDR1 is LNHNV and CDR2 YYDKDF (reference sequence). The DNA for the CDR3 is TGTGCCACCAGCAGCCCGACAGGGGGCTTATACGAGCAGTACTTC. Its protein is CATSSPTGGLYEQYF.

The chain carries TRBV19 and TRBJ1-5; D ambiguous. The germline CDR1 and CDR2 sequences are LNHDA and SQIVND (reference sequence). The CDR3 is 15 residues long. V lost 0 bases and J lost 5, with 11 bases in between. The chain's CDR3 is CASSIDQQVYQPQHF. CDR3 DNA: TGTGCCAGTAGTATAGACCAACAAGTATATCAGCCCCAGCATTTT.

The gene calls are TRBV27 and TRBJ2-6, with 8 bases aligning to TRBD2. The CDR3 contains 16 residues. The V gene's germline CDR1 is MNHEY and CDR2 SMNVEV (reference sequence). Trimming took 6 bases from V and 0 from J; bases not matched to a gene: 4. CDR3 sequence (DNA): TGTGCCAGCAGCCCCGGGAGGGGCTCTGGGGCCAACGTCCTGACTTTC. It codes for CASSPGRGSGANVLTF.

The CDR3: CASSPPGLSRTGELFF. Here the CDR3 DNA reads TGTGCCAGCTCACCTCCGGGACTCTCGAGGACCGGGGAGCTGTTTTTT. The rearrangement links TRBV18 to TRBJ2-2; D perhaps matches TRBD2 (6 bases). CDR1 is KGHSH and CDR2 is LQKENI in the germline V gene. Deletions cut 3 bases from V and 5 bases from J, with 16 bases between. CDR3 size: 16 residues.

The rearrangement uses TRBV5-1 and TRBJ1-2, with unresolved D. This CDR3 spans 13 amino acids. Germline V gene lookup returns CDR1 SGHRS and CDR2 YFSETQ. V lost 0 bases, J lost 7 bases, and 10 bases lay in between. In DNA form, the CDR3 reads TGCGCCAGCAGCTTGGGACAATCCGGTGGCTACACCTTC. Translating it yields CASSLGQSGGYTF.

V gene TRBV29-1 combines with J gene TRBJ2-1, with 7 bases aligning to TRBD2. The CDR3 is 14 amino acids. The germline gives CDR1 SQVTM, CDR2 ANQGSEA. V lost 6 bases, J lost 0 bases, and 5 bases stayed unmatched. CDR3 sequence (DNA): TGCAGCGTACCCCGGACTAGCTCCTACAATGAGCAGTTCTTC. Encoded protein: CSVPRTSSYNEQFF.

The chain has TRBV6-5 and TRBJ1-2; D is uncertain. The CDR3 covers 12 residues. Trimming removed 6 bases from V and 6 bases from J, with 11 bases in between. Germline V lookup: CDR1 MNHEY, CDR2 SVGAGI. The CDR3, as DNA: TGTGCCAGCAGAGCAGGATTAGATGGCTACACCTTC. This gives the protein CASRAGLDGYTF.